This TCR beta chain came from a study of T cell responses to AZD1222 COVID-19 vaccine (dated by TCRdb to the early 2020s). Notes on the research overall: TCR sequencing was performed for about 250 trial participants, of whom about 210 were given two doses of AZD1222 and around 25 were given two doses of MenACWY control vaccine. Trial participants were enrolled by age into subgroups of 18-55, 56-69 and 70-plus years, and about 150, 27 and 61 TCR-sequenced participants, respectively, were included in these subgroups.

V loses 2 bases of germline sequence and J loses 0 bases, and the interval between the two ends is 4 bases. The CDR3 holds 14 amino acids from the cysteine to the phenylalanine. Of all the DNA, just the CDR3 is kept, 42 bases in frame from base 1. Reading the germline V gene gives CDR1 KGHSH and CDR2 LQKENI. The CDR3 regions of human TCRbeta chains were analyzed by immunosequencing. The study's own analysis went as follows. TCRs in the repertoires were compared against a reference library of SARS-CoV-2-specific TCRs that had been generated with the MIRA antigen-specificity platform. Breadth meant the fraction of unique TCRs that were SARS-CoV-2-associated, whereas depth meant the fraction of total T cells that were SARS-CoV-2-associated. Using the MIRA data, each spike-specific TCR was mapped to the spike region that the TCR reacts to and placed in a CD4 or CD8 class. Log10-transformed breadth and depth values were compared by one-way ANOVA with Sidak's multiple comparisons tests. TCRdb obtained this table from immuneACCESS and retained in-frame rearrangements with V and J assigned. These tables miss some clones; where compared with another copy, unresolved V genes account for less than half of the shortfall, and the remainder is unexplained. The V and J calls and clone size are taken from that table; D and trimming were inferred from the DNA. Across this sample there are about 150,000 clones, with more than 85% seen only once. The ten top clones hold under 4.5% of the sample.

Summary of the overall study and its limitations: The vaccine-associated CD4 TCRs covered the entire spike protein, and the dominant responses fell in regions 160-218 and 743-854. Epitopes outside the regions mutated in the B.1.351 and B.1.1.7 variants were reportedly recognized by nearly half of the unique spike-specific TCRs. After two AZD1222 doses, spike-specific TCR breadth and depth were significantly higher than at day 0 and than in MenACWY recipients. Participants were mostly white British and included more females than males, and it was suggested by the authors that clonal diversity may have been underestimated. Because no day 14 peak-response samples were available, repertoires were characterized only after the peak T cell response. Conclusions about previously exposed vaccinees are limited because only five to seven AZD1222 recipients were SARS-CoV-2 seropositive at baseline. In the small 56-69-year group, the increase in depth fell short of significance, most likely because of low power.

In this sample, this clone turned up a few times. What this receptor recognizes is not known. Per-base quality was not reported, and no clone a single base away is much larger than it. Taken with the paper, the label for time point translates to: about 28 days (+/-7) after the second vaccine dose. AZD1222 recipients with second doses at about 4 weeks or about 12 weeks were pooled, because spike-specific TCR depth and breadth did not differ between schedules. Vaccinee samples came from UK trials COV001 and COV002, including a single-blind randomized controlled phase 2/3 trial of AZD1222 (ChAdOx1 nCoV-19) in healthy adults. For TCRbeta chain sequencing, PBMC samples were collected from trial participants at day 0 and at day 28 after the second dose.

The rearrangement combines TRBV18 with TRBJ1-4; the D gene assignment is ambiguous. Sequenced here: peripheral blood, sampled 28 days after the second AZD1222 dose. The clonotype was recovered from an adult who received the AZD1222 COVID-19 vaccine. For the CDR3, the sequence is CASSPGATNEKLFF. The nucleotide sequence is given as TGTGCCAGCTCACCAGGGGCAACTAATGAAAAACTGTTTTTT.